This record concerns one T cell receptor beta chain sequence. Its antigen has not been determined. There are no base qualities to consult, and no much larger clone falls within one base. CDR1 MNHEY and CDR2 SVGAGI were looked up in the germline V gene. Compared with germline, V lacks 5 bases and J lacks 7 bases; bases without a gene match: 9. Inclusive of the bounding cysteine and phenylalanine, the CDR3 is 15 residues long. Of the read, only the CDR3 DNA is kept; its 45 bases are in frame from base 1. The data derive from a study of T cells in Graves' hyperthyroidism and ophthalmopathy (dated by TCRdb to between 2017 and 2020). Describing the broader study: Peripheral blood was sampled at the time of initial diagnosis, prior to any treatment. For training and testing, the 110 or so patients in the discovery cohort were randomly divided in a 7:3 ratio. The paper describes TCR Vbeta CDR3 sequencing of 135 peripheral blood samples, made up of 40 to 45 ophthalmopathy patients, approximately 73 hyperthyroidism patients and some 17 progressor patients. Prospective prediction of ophthalmopathy was tested in an independent validation cohort of 18 to 20 hyperthyroidism patients and approximately 17 patients who later progressed to ophthalmopathy. A discovery cohort of about 95 patients, 43 with Graves' ophthalmopathy and approximately 60 with stable Graves' hyperthyroidism, was used to find distinguishing TCR V-J signatures. Once sampling was done, hyperthyroidism patients were given methimazole at a starting dose of 30 mg daily, whereas ophthalmopathy patients were given high-dose intravenous methylprednisolone. Thyroid tissue and blood T-cell repertoires from roughly 6 Graves' hyperthyroidism patients were also compared in the study.

TCR beta CDR3 regions were amplified from RNA transcripts. The TCR CDR3 was subjected to a first round of RT-PCR using the HTBI primer set and the Qiagen OneStep RT-PCR kit. The libraries were constructed in a second round of multiplex PCR and then size-selected and purified. Paired-end sequencing of the libraries was performed with 100 bp reads on an Illumina HiSeq2000. The original pipeline was this. SOAPnuke was used to process the raw data, with reads discarded if the reads contained adapters or uncalled bases, had a mean Phred below 15, or lacked an exact constant-primer or identifier match. COPE v1.2.5 was used to merge high-quality paired reads, and clonotypes were defined as unique nucleotide sequences. MiTCR v1.1 was used to align the clonotypes against IMGT TRBV, TRBD and TRBJ reference segments. The analysis included only V-J combinations with a frequency above 0.0001, which together covered 99.2% of the repertoires. The TCS score was defined as F50 (clonal expansion) divided by E x V (chaos), with BLOSUM62-based TCRdist calculated between CDR3 peptides within each V-J. Welch's t-statistics and random forest reduced just over 500 V-J features to 13, which were used in a naive Bayes classifier (R e1071). Clones were called with MiXCR by TCRdb after fastp trimmed the public reads at Q25, and only in-frame beta chains were retained. Here each entry gathers all rows of one CDR3 protein and keeps the most common genes and DNA. For this entry, the V and J calls and clone size follow TCRdb and not the study's own pipeline. In this sample the table shows about 400,000 distinct CDR3 sequences, about 14% of which occur a single time. The ten largest clones represent roughly 21% of the sample.

Ophthalmopathy patients had moderately to severely active disease, Clinical Activity Score of at least 3, NOSPECS grade of at least 4, and duration under 3 months. Any patient with an uncontrolled infection, another autoimmune disease, pregnancy or lactation was excluded. Diagnoses were established on the basis of clinical symptoms, serum thyroxine and TRAb, thyroid ultrasound, and orbital computed tomography. Ficoll-Paque density gradient centrifugation was used to isolate PBMCs from around 10 ml of fresh peripheral blood. Trizol reagent was used to extract total RNA, and RNA quality was then checked on an Agilent 2100 Bioanalyzer. Summary of the overall study and its limitations: Most expanded thyroid clonotypes (frequency above 0.001) were also found in blood, which suggests that blood repertoires may mirror thyroid immune responses. Sample size was not statistically predetermined, and blinding of investigators to group allocation was not performed. In validation, progression to ophthalmopathy was predicted by the model with 70.59% sensitivity and roughly 72% specificity, a median of roughly 6.4 months before onset. A model built on a 13 V-J signature distinguished ophthalmopathy from stable hyperthyroidism, reaching 85% to 90% sensitivity and about 81% specificity in cross-validation and 80%/75% in testing.

Sequencing used blood. The source is a woman aged 30 to 39 with Graves' ophthalmopathy. The chain couples TRBV6-5 to TRBJ2-1; 9 middle bases align to TRBD1. CDR3 loop: CASSNRDRVVNEQFF. The nucleotide sequence is TGTGCCAGCAGTAACCGGGACAGGGTAGTAAATGAGCAGTTCTTC.